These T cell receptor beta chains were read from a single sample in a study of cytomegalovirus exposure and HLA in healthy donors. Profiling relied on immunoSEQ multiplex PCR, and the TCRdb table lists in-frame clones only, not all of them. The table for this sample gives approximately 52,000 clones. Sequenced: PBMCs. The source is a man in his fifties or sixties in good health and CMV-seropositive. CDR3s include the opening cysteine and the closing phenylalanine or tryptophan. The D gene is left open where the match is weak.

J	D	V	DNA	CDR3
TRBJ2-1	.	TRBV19	TGTGCCAGTACCCAGAAGGGGCTGAGCTCCTACAATGAGCAGTTCTTC	CASTQKGLSSYNEQFF
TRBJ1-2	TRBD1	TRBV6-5	TGTGCCAGCAGTTACTCCACAGGGGTCCCCGGCTACACCTTC	CASSYSTGVPGYTF
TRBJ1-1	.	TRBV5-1	TGCGCCAGCAGCTTGGTTGGGGCGAGCACTGAAGCTTTCTTT	CASSLVGASTEAFF
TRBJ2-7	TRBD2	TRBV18	TGTGCCAGCTCACCTAAGCGGGAATACGAGCAGTACTTC	CASSPKREYEQYF
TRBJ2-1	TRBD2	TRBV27	TGTGCCAGCAGCCCTAGCGGGAACTACAATGAGCAGTTCTTC	CASSPSGNYNEQFF
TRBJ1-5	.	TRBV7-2	TGTGCCAGCTCGCGGGCCGCGGGCAATCAGCCCCAGCATTTT	CASSRAAGNQPQHF
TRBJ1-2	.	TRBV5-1	TGCGCCAGCAGCTTGGGAGACAGAGCTAACTATGGCTACACCTTC	CASSLGDRANYGYTF
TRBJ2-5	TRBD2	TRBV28	TGTGCCAGCAGTTTAGCGGGAGCGTGGGAGACCCAGTACTTC	CASSLAGAWETQYF
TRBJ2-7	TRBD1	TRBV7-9	TGTGCCAGCAGCCCCTCTAGGGGACAGCGCTTCTCCTACGAGCAGTACTTC	CASSPSRGQRFSYEQYF
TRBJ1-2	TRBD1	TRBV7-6	TGTGCCAGCAGCTTAGAGGGGGCGTATGGCTACACCTTC	CASSLEGAYGYTF
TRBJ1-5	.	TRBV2	TGTGCCAGCAGTGAAACAGTTAATCAGCCCCAGCATTTT	CASSETVNQPQHF
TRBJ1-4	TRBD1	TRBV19	TGTGCCAGTAGTTCGACAGGGCACCAGGGAAAACTGTTTTTT	CASSSTGHQGKLFF
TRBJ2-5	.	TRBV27	TGTGCCAGCAGTTTCGCGGGGGCGTACCAAGAGACCCAGTACTTC	CASSFAGAYQETQYF
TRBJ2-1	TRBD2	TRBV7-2	TGTGCCAGCACCCAGACTAGCGGGGGGTACAATGAGCAGTTCTTC	CASTQTSGGYNEQFF
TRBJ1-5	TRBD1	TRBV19	TGTGCCAGTAGACCACAGGGGGCCAATCAGCCCCAGCATTTT	CASRPQGANQPQHF
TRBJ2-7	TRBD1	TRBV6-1	TGTGCCAGCAGGACATCCGGGACAGGCTACGAGCAGTACTTC	CASRTSGTGYEQYF
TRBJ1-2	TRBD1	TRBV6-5	TGTGCCAGCAGCAGCCCGACAGGGCTAGGGGGATACACCTTC	CASSSPTGLGGYTF
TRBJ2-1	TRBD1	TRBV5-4	TGTGCCAGCAGCACACGGGACAGGGGTTCCTACAATGAGCAGTTCTTC	CASSTRDRGSYNEQFF
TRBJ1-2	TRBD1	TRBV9	TGTGCCAGCAGCGTACGATCAGGGGGAACTAACTATGGCTACACCTTC	CASSVRSGGTNYGYTF
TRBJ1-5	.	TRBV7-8	TGTGCCAGCAGCTTACAGGATAGCAATCAGCCCCAGCATTTT	CASSLQDSNQPQHF
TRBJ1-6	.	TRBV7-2	TGTGCCAGCACTTTGGCCTCCTATAATTCACCCCTCCACTTT	CASTLASYNSPLHF
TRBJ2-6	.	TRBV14	TGCCGTAGGGCCAACGTCCTGACTTTC	CRRANVLTF
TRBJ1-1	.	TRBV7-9	TGTGCCAGCAGCGCAAGCGGGTTGTCCTTGAACACTGAAGCTTTCTTT	CASSASGLSLNTEAFF
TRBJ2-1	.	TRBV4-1	TGCGCCAGCAGCCCAACCGCGGACCAAGGGGCATATGAGCAGTTCTTC	CASSPTADQGAYEQFF
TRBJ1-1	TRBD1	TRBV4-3	TGCGCCAGCAGCCAAGGACAGGGGGCCGGGGCTGAAGCTTTCTTT	CASSQGQGAGAEAFF
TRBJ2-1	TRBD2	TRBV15	TGTGCCACCAGCAGAGATGGGCGGGGGGAGCGTGTGCAGTTCTTC	CATSRDGRGERVQFF
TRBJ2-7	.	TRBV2	TGTGCCAGGTCTTCGGGGAGATCCTACGAGCAGTACTTC	CARSSGRSYEQYF
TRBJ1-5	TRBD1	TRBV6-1	TGTGCCAGCAGTGATTCTAAGACAGGGAAGGAGCCCCAGCATTTT	CASSDSKTGKEPQHF
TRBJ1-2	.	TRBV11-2	TGTGCCAGCAGGGCCATAAGGGACAAAACTAACTATGGCTACACCTTC	CASRAIRDKTNYGYTF
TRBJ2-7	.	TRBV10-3	TGTGCCATCAGCAACGCCACAAAGCAGTACTTC	CAISNATKQYF
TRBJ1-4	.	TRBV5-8	TGTGCCAGCAGCCTCGGGGGTGAAAAACTGTTTTTT	CASSLGGEKLFF
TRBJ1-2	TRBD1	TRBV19	TGTGCCAGTAGTAGACTCCAGGACAGGGCAGTCTATGGCTACACCTTC	CASSRLQDRAVYGYTF
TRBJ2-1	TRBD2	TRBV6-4	TGTGCCAGCAGCCACAGCGGGGGGGAAAATGAGCAGTTCTTC	CASSHSGGENEQFF
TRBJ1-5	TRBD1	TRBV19	TGTGCCAGTAGTATCTCTTCCCCCACAGGGGGTCAGCCCCAGCATTTT	CASSISSPTGGQPQHF
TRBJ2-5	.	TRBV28	TGTGCCAGCAGTTCCTCCCTAACCCAGTACTTC	CASSSSLTQYF
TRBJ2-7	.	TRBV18	TGTGCCAGCTCACCCCCCAGCGCCTACGAGCAGTACTTC	CASSPPSAYEQYF
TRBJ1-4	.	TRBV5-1	TGCGCCAGCAGCTTGGAACGGGGGAATGAAAAACTGTTTTTT	CASSLERGNEKLFF
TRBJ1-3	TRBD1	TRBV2	TGTGCCAGCGCCGGACAGGAGACTGGAAACACCATATATTTT	CASAGQETGNTIYF
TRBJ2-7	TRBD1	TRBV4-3	TGCGCCAGCAGCCAACGTGCCGCCGGGACAGGGATCCTCTACGAGCAGTACTTC	CASSQRAAGTGILYEQYF
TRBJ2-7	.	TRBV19	TGTGCCAGTAGTGAGAAACGCGAGCAGTACTTC	CASSEKREQYF
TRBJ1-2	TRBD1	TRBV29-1	TGCAGCGTTGAAGGGACAGGGAAGGGCTATGGCTACACCTTC	CSVEGTGKGYGYTF
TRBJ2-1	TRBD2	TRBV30	TGTGCCTGGAGTGATGATGGTCTAGCGGGGGACAATGAGCAGTTCTTC	CAWSDDGLAGDNEQFF
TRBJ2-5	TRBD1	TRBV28	TGTGCCAGCATTGACAGGGTAGAGACCCAGTACTTC	CASIDRVETQYF
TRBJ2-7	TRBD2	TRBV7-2	TGTGCCAGCAGCCCGAGCGGGGGGCGGAACGAGCAGTACTTC	CASSPSGGRNEQYF
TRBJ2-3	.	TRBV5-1	TGCGCCAGCAGCTTGATCGAGGGCCGCACAGATACGCAGTATTTT	CASSLIEGRTDTQYF
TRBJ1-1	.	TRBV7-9	TGTGCCAGCAGCTTAGCGTCAACAGCAGAAGCTTTCTTT	CASSLASTAEAFF
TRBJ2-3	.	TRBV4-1	TGCGCCAGCAGCCAAGGCCACTCCTTCACAGATACGCAGTATTTT	CASSQGHSFTDTQYF
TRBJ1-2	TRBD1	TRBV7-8	TGTGCCAGCAGTTTATATGCCGGGACAGGGGTCGGCTACACCTTC	CASSLYAGTGVGYTF
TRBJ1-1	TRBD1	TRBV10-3	TGTGCCATCAGTCGCAGGGGGGAAAACACTGAAGCTTTCTTT	CAISRRGENTEAFF
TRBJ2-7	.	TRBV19	TGTGCCAGTAGGAGTCAGGATACCTACGAGCAGTACTTC	CASRSQDTYEQYF
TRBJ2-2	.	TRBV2	TGTGCCAGCACCGGAGGAAGTAGCACCGGGGAGCTGTTTTTT	CASTGGSSTGELFF
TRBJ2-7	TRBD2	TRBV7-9	TGTGCCAGCAGCTCTAAAGCGGGAGGCACTGTTAGCTACGAGCAGTACTTC	CASSSKAGGTVSYEQYF
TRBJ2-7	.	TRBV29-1	TGCAGCGTTGAGGCAGCCTACGAGCAGTACTTC	CSVEAAYEQYF
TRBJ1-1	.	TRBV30	TGTGCCCGAGGGGGAAACACTGAAGCTTTCTTT	CARGGNTEAFF
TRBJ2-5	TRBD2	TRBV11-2	TGTGCCAGCAGCCCGGGGGGTCTTGCGGGGGGACAAGAGACCCAGTACTTC	CASSPGGLAGGQETQYF
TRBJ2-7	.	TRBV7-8	TGTGCCAGCAGCTTAGAGCCCCCACCCCGACAGCGAGCCTACGAGCAGTACTTC	CASSLEPPPRQRAYEQYF
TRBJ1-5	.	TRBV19	TGTGCCAGTAAGGAGCGGGGGGTATATAGCAATCAGCCCCAGCATTTT	CASKERGVYSNQPQHF
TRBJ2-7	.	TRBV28	TGTGCCAGCAGTCTCACCAGGGGGCAGTACTTC	CASSLTRGQYF
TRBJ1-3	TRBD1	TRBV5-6	TGTGCCAGCAGCGACGATTCCGGGACAGGACGACACTCTGGAAACACCATATATTTT	CASSDDSGTGRHSGNTIYF
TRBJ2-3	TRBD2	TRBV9	TGTGCCAGCAGCCTCCGCGGCACTAGCGGGGGGGTTACTAGCACAGATACGCAGTATTTT	CASSLRGTSGGVTSTDTQYF